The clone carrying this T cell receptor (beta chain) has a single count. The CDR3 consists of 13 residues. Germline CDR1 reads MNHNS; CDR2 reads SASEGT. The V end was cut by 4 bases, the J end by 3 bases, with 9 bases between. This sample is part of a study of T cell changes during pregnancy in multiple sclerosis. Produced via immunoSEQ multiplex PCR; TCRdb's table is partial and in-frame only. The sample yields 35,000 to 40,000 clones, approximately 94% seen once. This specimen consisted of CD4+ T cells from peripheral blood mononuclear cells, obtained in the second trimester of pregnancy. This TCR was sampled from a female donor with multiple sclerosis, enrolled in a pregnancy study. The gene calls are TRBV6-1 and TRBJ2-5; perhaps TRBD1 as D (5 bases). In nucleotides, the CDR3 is TGTGCCAGCAGTGGGACAATAAAAGAGACCCAGTACTTC. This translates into CASSGTIKETQYF.